The 22 T cell receptor beta chains given below trace back to one sample, sequenced in a study of shared clonotypes between healthy human individuals. Measured with immunoSEQ multiplex PCR; TCRdb has only the in-frame clones, and not every one. The sample includes 2 million to 2.5 million clones, about 92% seen only once; the top ten take 1.5% to 2%. Naive CD8 isolation took CD45RO-negative cells positively selected for CCR7 and excluded terminally differentiated effector memory CD45RA+ cells. Specimen: naive CD8+ T cells from PBMCs. These receptors were taken from a man between 18 and 29 years old in good health. Some clones in this sample may be carry-over from other donors' samples.

The chain recombines TRBV27 with TRBJ2-2; weak D call: TRBD2 (7 bases). Germline CDR1 reads MNHEY; CDR2 reads SMNVEV (reference sequence). Trimming pared 1 base from V and 6 bases from J, leaving 12 bases between. The CDR3 is 15 amino acids. CDR3 residues: CASSLLRGRAGELFF. The CDR3, as DNA: TGTGCCAGCAGTTTATTGAGGGGGAGGGCCGGGGAGCTGTTTTTT.

The chain has TRBV5-4 and TRBJ2-7; 7 bases are shared with TRBD1. CDR3 size: 14 residues. The trim removed 0 bases at V and 3 bases at J, leaving 3 bases unmatched. From germline, CDR1 is SGHNT and CDR2 YYREEE (reference sequence). The CDR3, as DNA: TGTGCCAGCAGCTTGGTTGGACAGGACTACGAGCAGTACTTC. Amino acid sequence: CASSLVGQDYEQYF.

The genes are TRBV7-9 and TRBJ1-1; tentatively, D is TRBD1 (6 bases). The germline V gene has CDR1 SEHNR and CDR2 FQNEAQ (reference sequence). V lost 2 bases, J lost 6 bases, and 10 bases lay in between. The CDR3 length is 13 residues. Here the CDR3 DNA reads TGTGCCAGCAGCTTATTAGGGGGGCCTGAAGCTTTCTTT. This gives the protein CASSLLGGPEAFF.

The gene calls are TRBV11-2 and TRBJ2-3, with unresolved D. From germline, CDR1 is SGHAT and CDR2 FQNNGV. The length of the CDR3 is 13 residues. Trimming pared 4 bases from V and 0 bases from J, leaving 5 bases between. The CDR3 is CASSSISTDTQYF. DNA of the CDR3: TGTGCCAGCAGCTCGATCAGCACAGATACGCAGTATTTT.

This rearrangement joins TRBV4-2 to TRBJ1-3; possibly TRBD1 for D (5 bases). Germline-derived CDR1 and CDR2 are LGHNA and YNFKEQ. The germline V and J ends were trimmed by 1 base and 8 bases, with 27 bases remaining between them. CDR3 length: 19 residues. The CDR3 DNA reads TGTGCCAGCAGCCAAGTCCCCGCGAAGGCACATAGGTCGGGGGACACCATATATTTT. Protein product: CASSQVPAKAHRSGDTIYF.

The J gene is TRBJ2-7, the V gene TRBV7-9, with D possibly matching TRBD1 (5 bases). With 5 bases removed from V and 0 bases from J, the gap between germline ends came to 11 bases. This CDR3 is built from 14 residues. CDR1 is SEHNR, CDR2 FQNEAQ, per germline (reference sequence). CDR3 coding DNA: TGTGCCAGCAGCCCAGGTGGGGCCTCCTACGAGCAGTACTTC. This codes for CASSPGGASYEQYF.

With respect to this clone: This sample also contains other DNA sequences that code for the same CDR3. The chain carries TRBV5-1 and TRBJ1-1, with D hard to call. CDR3 length: 12 amino acids. Per germline, CDR1 SGHRS and CDR2 YFSETQ. V was cut by 2 bases and J by 4 bases, with 6 bases left in between. CDR3 protein: CASSLKGTEAFF. The CDR3, as DNA: TGCGCCAGCAGCTTAAAAGGCACTGAAGCTTTCTTT.

The J gene is TRBJ2-7, the V gene TRBV5-4; D is perhaps TRBD1 or TRBD2 (6 bases each). The CDR3 has 15 residues. The germline V gene encodes CDR1 SGHNT and CDR2 YYREEE (reference sequence). V was cut by 4 bases and J by 2 bases, with 16 bases left in between. As DNA, the CDR3 is TGTGCCAGCAGCGAAGGGGGACTTCTGACCTACGAGCAGTACTTC. Translation gives CASSEGGLLTYEQYF.

The chain employs TRBV7-9 and TRBJ1-2, with D unresolved. The germline V and J ends were trimmed by 5 bases and 8 bases, with 21 bases remaining between them. Germline lookup yields CDR1 SEHNR and CDR2 FQNEAQ (reference sequence). This CDR3 is 15 amino acids long. CDR3 residues: CASSHRTDNRGGYTF. CDR3 DNA: TGTGCCAGCAGCCATAGGACCGACAACCGCGGGGGCTACACCTTC.

The chain joins TRBV27 to TRBJ1-2, with D perhaps matching TRBD1 (5 bases). CDR1 MNHEY and CDR2 SMNVEV come from the germline V gene (reference sequence). Trimming stripped 6 bases from V and 10 bases from J, with 18 bases between. This CDR3 has 13 amino acids. CDR3: CASRYGRLGDYTF. In DNA, the CDR3 is TGTGCCAGCAGGTACGGCCGACTGGGGGACTACACCTTC.

About this clone itself: Other DNA sequences in this specimen translate into the identical CDR3. V usage is TRBV25-1 and J usage is TRBJ2-7, with 11 bases that match TRBD2. Germline-derived CDR1 and CDR2 are MGHDK and SYGVNS. This CDR3 comprises 17 residues. V was pared by 6 bases and J by 4 bases, with 14 bases of the junction left unmatched. CDR3 DNA sequence: TGTGCCAGCAGCGGGGGGGCTAGCGGGAGGACCTCATACGAGCAGTACTTC. It encodes CASSGGASGRTSYEQYF.

The J gene is TRBJ2-7, the V gene TRBV7-3, with 7 bases fitting TRBD2. The V gene end was trimmed by 3 bases and the J gene end by 4 bases; junction bases not matched to a gene: 6. Germline CDR1 and CDR2: SGHTA and FQGTGA. This CDR3 is built from 14 residues. CDR3 in amino acids: CASSFGGGNYEQYF. The CDR3 nucleotides are TGTGCCAGCAGCTTTGGGGGAGGGAATTACGAGCAGTACTTC.

V is TRBV29-1 and J is TRBJ1-2; D is uncertain. The V end was cut by 7 bases, the J end by 8 bases, with 17 bases between. Germline V gives CDR1 SQVTM, CDR2 ANQGSEA. This CDR3 is 12 amino acids long. The CDR3 here is CSAGGGSEGYTF. In DNA, the CDR3 is TGCAGCGCGGGAGGTGGATCGGAGGGCTACACCTTC.

The rearrangement links TRBV13 to TRBJ2-7; 7 nucleotides agree with TRBD1. The ends lost 1 base at V and 1 base at J; junction bases unmatched: 7. CDR3 length: 16 amino acids. Per the germline V gene, CDR1 is PRHDT and CDR2 is FYEKMQ (reference sequence). The CDR3 DNA follows: TGTGCCAGCAGCTTAGCTAAGGGACAGCTTTCCTACGAGCAGTACTTC. It is translated as CASSLAKGQLSYEQYF.

In its sample, this clone was seen a few times. CDR3 sequence reads: CSVDRGQEAFF. DNA of the CDR3: TGCAGCGTTGACAGGGGGCAGGAAGCTTTCTTT. The chain links TRBV29-1 to TRBJ1-1; 8 nucleotides match TRBD1. The CDR3 has 11 residues. Per germline, CDR1 SQVTM and CDR2 ANQGSEA. Germline trimming cut 3 bases from V and 8 bases from J; bases unmatched to any gene: 2. The full variable domain, its missing parts supplied by reference TRBV29-1 and TRBJ1-1, is SAVISQKPSRDICQRGTSLTIQCQVDSQVTMMFWYRQQPGQSLTLIATANQGSEATYESGFVIDKFPISRPNLTFSTLTVSNMSPEDSSIYLCSVDRGQEAFFGQGTRLTVV.

A few counts support this clone. The rearrangement joins TRBV5-1 to TRBJ1-1; the D gene is possibly TRBD1 (5 bases). In germline, CDR1 is SGHRS, CDR2 YFSETQ. The ends were cut back, 0 bases at V and 5 bases at J, with 8 bases in the middle. The CDR3 consists of 13 residues. Written as DNA, the CDR3 is TGCGCCAGCAGCTTGGGGGACGCGACTGAAGCTTTCTTT. Its protein product is CASSLGDATEAFF.

V usage is TRBV4-1 and J usage is TRBJ2-1; 7 nucleotides align to TRBD1. V shed 4 bases and J 9 bases; nucleotides not matched to a gene: 18. CDR1 is MGHRA, CDR2 YSYEKL, per germline. The CDR3 totals 17 residues. This CDR3 is CASSRVPPGQQGGEQFF. CDR3 sequence (DNA): TGCGCCAGCAGCCGGGTGCCACCGGGACAGCAAGGAGGTGAGCAGTTCTTC.

CDR3 residues: CASSFTGEAYEQYF. CDR3 DNA: TGTGCCAGCTCCTTTACAGGGGAGGCCTACGAGCAGTACTTC. This chain connects TRBV28 to TRBJ2-7, with D possibly matching TRBD1 (7 bases). This CDR3 contains 14 residues. CDR1 MDHEN and CDR2 SYDVKM come from the germline V gene. The ends were cut back, 8 bases at V and 2 bases at J, with 16 bases in the middle. Based on the CDR3 plus reference TRBV28 and TRBJ2-7, the full variable domain is DVKVTQSSRYLVKRTGEKVFLECVQDMDHENMFWYRQDPGLGLRLIYFSYDVKMKEKGDIPEGYSVSREKKERFSLILESASTNQTSMYLCASSFTGEAYEQYFGPGTRLTVT.

This sequence joins TRBV4-1 and TRBJ2-7; TRBD2 aligns across 9 bases. The J segment lost 6 bases and the V segment lost 3 bases, leaving 6 bases of the junction unmatched. Germline loops: CDR1 MGHRA, CDR2 YSYEKL. The CDR3 contains 14 residues. Here the CDR3 reads CASSQREGPGEQYF. Written as DNA, the CDR3 is TGCGCCAGCAGCCAGCGGGAGGGCCCCGGCGAGCAGTACTTC.

The chain joins TRBV7-9 to TRBJ2-7, with 9 bases aligning to TRBD1. The germline gives CDR1 SEHNR, CDR2 FQNEAQ (reference sequence). CDR3 length: 14 amino acids. V dropped 5 bases and J dropped 3; count of bases not matched to a gene: 5. CDR3 DNA sequence: TGTGCCAGCAGCACCGGGACAGGGCTCTACGAGCAGTACTTC. Its translation is CASSTGTGLYEQYF.

This chain uses TRBV11-2 with TRBJ2-3; 14 positions agree with TRBD2. Germline CDR1 is SGHAT and CDR2 is FQNNGV. J gave up 4 bases and V 6 bases, and 6 bases lay outside the gene matches. The CDR3 consists of 16 residues. The CDR3 coding sequence is TGTGCCAGCAGACGACTAGCGGGAGGGCCCCCAGATACGCAGTATTTT. Translation: CASRRLAGGPPDTQYF.

The chain uses TRBV27 and TRBJ2-3; D unresolved. CDR1 MNHEY and CDR2 SMNVEV come from the germline V gene (reference sequence). This CDR3 contains 12 residues. Trimming stripped 3 bases from V and 6 bases from J, with 7 bases between. This CDR3 is CASSFIGDTQYF. The CDR3 DNA reads as TGTGCCAGCAGTTTCATAGGTGATACGCAGTATTTT.